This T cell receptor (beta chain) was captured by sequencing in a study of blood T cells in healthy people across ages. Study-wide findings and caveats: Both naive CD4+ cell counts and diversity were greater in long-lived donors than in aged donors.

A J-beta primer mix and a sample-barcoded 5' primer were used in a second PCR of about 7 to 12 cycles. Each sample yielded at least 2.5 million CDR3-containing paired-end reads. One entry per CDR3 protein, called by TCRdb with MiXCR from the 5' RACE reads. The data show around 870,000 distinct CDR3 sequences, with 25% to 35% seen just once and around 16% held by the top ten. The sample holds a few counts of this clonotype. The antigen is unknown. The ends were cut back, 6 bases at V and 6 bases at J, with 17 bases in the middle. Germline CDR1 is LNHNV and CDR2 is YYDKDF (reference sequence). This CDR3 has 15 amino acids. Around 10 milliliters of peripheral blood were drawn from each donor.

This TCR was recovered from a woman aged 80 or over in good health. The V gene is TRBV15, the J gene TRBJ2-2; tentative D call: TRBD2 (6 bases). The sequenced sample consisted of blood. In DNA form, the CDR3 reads TGTGCCACCAGACGGGGGAACGAGGGTTCCGGGGAGCTGTTTTTT. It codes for CATRRGNEGSGELFF.